This T cell receptor beta chain was sequenced in a study of T-cell reconstitution after alpha-beta-depleted transplantation in children. Study-wide results and limits: Two months or so post-transplant, alpha-beta T cells reportedly derived from several hundred expanded graft clones. One year after transplant, T-cell counts and diversity came mostly from newly produced T cells. Surviving recipient T cells and thymic progenitors produced the high day-60 TCRbeta diversity seen in some patients.

Construction of the TCRbeta library involved unique molecular identifiers. TCRdb processed the PCR reads anew with MiXCR; each CDR3 protein has one entry. The data show 700,000 or so distinct CDR3 sequences, with around 13% seen just once and 0.79% held by the top ten. This clonotype was detected ten times or more. Its target is unknown. The receptor's source is a girl aged 2-10 years with congenital amegakaryocytic thrombocytopenia, due to receive a stem cell transplant. Sample: PBMCs, taken before TCRalphabeta/CD19-depleted stem cell transplant.

CDR3 residues: CASSLEWGPYNEQFF. The DNA of the CDR3 is TGCGCCAGCAGCTTGGAATGGGGCCCCTACAATGAGCAGTTCTTC. The chain joins TRBV5-1 to TRBJ2-1, with a possible D match to TRBD1 (5 bases). Trimming removed 0 bases from V and 2 bases from J, with 9 bases in between. The germline CDR1 and CDR2 sequences are SGHRS and YFSETQ. The CDR3 sequence is 15 residues long.